These 17 T cell receptor beta chains originate from one sample sequenced in a study of blood T cell repertoires in COVID-19. Sequencing was performed with immunoSEQ multiplex PCR; in TCRdb, only in-frame clones are kept and a portion is missing. Of about 68,000 clones in the sample, 75% to 90% were seen once. The sequencing sample was made of peripheral blood. The receptors were sampled from a man aged 45-65 years with acute or convalescent COVID-19.

This clone was counted between two and nine times. This sequence joins TRBV13 and TRBJ2-5; 8 bases map to TRBD2. The V gene end was trimmed by 5 bases and the J gene end by 4 bases; junction bases not matched to a gene: 9. In germline, CDR1 is PRHDT, CDR2 FYEKMQ (reference sequence). CDR3 length: 15 amino acids. Written as DNA, the CDR3 is TGTGCCAGCAGCCCCGCTGTAAGCGGGAGAGAGACCCAGTACTTC. Residues: CASSPAVSGRETQYF.

This sequence joins TRBV18 and TRBJ2-7; the match to TRBD2 covers 8 bases. The junction had 5 bases not matched to a gene; V was cut back by 0 bases and J by 4 bases. Germline V gene lookup returns CDR1 KGHSH and CDR2 LQKENI. The CDR3 consists of 15 residues. The CDR3 here is CASSPPGASGYEQYF. The CDR3 DNA is TGTGCCAGCTCACCACCGGGGGCTAGCGGGTACGAGCAGTACTTC.

The chain couples TRBV28 to TRBJ1-5; TRBD1 aligns across 7 bases. Losses at the gene ends were 7 bases for V and 11 bases for J; bases not matched to a gene: 17. Germline V lookup: CDR1 MDHEN, CDR2 SYDVKM. The CDR3 covers 15 residues. The CDR3 loop is CASKRDSIQSTTQHF. CDR3 bases: TGTGCCAGCAAACGGGACAGCATTCAGTCCACGACCCAGCATTTT. Combining the CDR3 with reference TRBV28 and TRBJ1-5 gives the whole variable domain DVKVTQSSRYLVKRTGEKVFLECVQDMDHENMFWYRQDPGLGLRLIYFSYDVKMKEKGDIPEGYSVSREKKERFSLILESASTNQTSMYLCASKRDSIQSTTQHFGDGTRLSIL.

This chain connects TRBV6-1 to TRBJ1-6; D unclear. The germline V gene encodes CDR1 MNHNS and CDR2 SASEGT. Trimming left V 2 bases short and J 7 bases short, with 15 bases between. There are 16 residues in the CDR3. Here the CDR3 reads CASSELAHGSNSPLHF. CDR3 in DNA: TGTGCCAGCAGTGAACTGGCCCACGGGTCCAATTCACCCCTCCACTTT.

The chain carries TRBV11-3 and TRBJ2-2, with D uncertain. The length of the CDR3 is 16 residues. Germline CDR1 and CDR2: SGHNT and YENEEA. V was trimmed by 7 bases and J by 5 bases, leaving 20 bases between them. The CDR3: CASTYPAGSPTGELFF. CDR3 coding DNA: TGTGCCAGCACATATCCCGCCGGGTCCCCTACCGGGGAGCTGTTTTTT.

The chain joins TRBV28 to TRBJ2-2; tentatively, D is TRBD2 (6 bases). There are 16 residues in the CDR3. Trimming removed 2 bases from V and 0 bases from J, with 10 bases in between. Germline V CDR1 and CDR2: MDHEN, SYDVKM. The CDR3 nucleotides read TGTGCCAGCAGTTTAGTTGCGGGGACGAACACCGGGGAGCTGTTTTTT. It specifies CASSLVAGTNTGELFF.

This CDR3 reads CASSQQGYGGNTEAFF. In nucleotides, the CDR3 is TGCGCCAGCAGCCAACAGGGTTACGGCGGGAACACTGAAGCTTTCTTT. V is TRBV4-1 and J is TRBJ1-1, with D perhaps TRBD1 (5 bases). This CDR3 contains 16 residues. Germline V gene data show CDR1 as MGHRA and CDR2 as YSYEKL. V dropped 2 bases and J dropped 1 base, with 14 bases sitting between them.

This clone was seen a few times. The chain employs TRBV19 and TRBJ2-4; 9 bases fit TRBD1. J gave up 8 bases and V 1 base, and 3 bases lay outside the gene matches. The V gene's germline CDR1 is LNHDA and CDR2 SQIVND (reference sequence). CDR3 size: 14 residues. The CDR3 region is CASSIGRDRDIQYF. As DNA, the CDR3 is TGTGCCAGTAGTATAGGGCGGGACAGGGACATTCAGTACTTC.

The genes are TRBV4-3 and TRBJ2-6, with D possibly TRBD2 on 6 matching bases. Trimming left V 3 bases short and J 2 bases short, with 17 bases between. The CDR3 totals 18 residues. Germline V gene lookup returns CDR1 LGHNA and CDR2 YSLEER. In nucleotides, the CDR3 is TGCGCCAGCAGCCAGAACCCCAGGGACTCGCCTGGGGCCAACGTCCTGACTTTC. This codes for CASSQNPRDSPGANVLTF.

This clone was counted between two and nine times. The rearrangement joins TRBV6-5 to TRBJ1-1; perhaps TRBD1 as D (5 bases). V was clipped by 7 bases and J by 0 bases, with 12 bases between them. Germline loops: CDR1 MNHEY, CDR2 SVGAGI. The CDR3 runs to 14 residues. The CDR3 coding sequence is TGTGCCAGCATCGCAACGACAGTGAACACTGAAGCTTTCTTT. Encoded protein: CASIATTVNTEAFF.

This chain joins TRBV28 and TRBJ1-1; D unresolved. Trimming cost V 6 bases and J 0 bases, with 8 bases left between them. The germline gives CDR1 MDHEN, CDR2 SYDVKM. The CDR3 runs to 13 residues. The CDR3, as DNA: TGTGCCAGCAGCCAGATACTGAACACTGAAGCTTTCTTT. This encodes CASSQILNTEAFF. Combining the CDR3 with reference TRBV28 and TRBJ1-1 gives the whole variable domain DVKVTQSSRYLVKRTGEKVFLECVQDMDHENMFWYRQDPGLGLRLIYFSYDVKMKEKGDIPEGYSVSREKKERFSLILESASTNQTSMYLCASSQILNTEAFFGQGTRLTVV.

The chain is built from TRBV28 and TRBJ1-3; D is perhaps TRBD1 (6 bases). V lost 6 bases to trimming and J lost 4 bases, with 13 bases between them. Germline V gene sequence: CDR1 MDHEN, CDR2 SYDVKM. The CDR3 is made up of 14 amino acids. CDR3 in amino acids: CASRPQGKGNTIYF. The CDR3 region has the DNA TGTGCCAGCAGACCACAGGGCAAGGGAAACACCATATATTTT.

The gene calls are TRBV6-1 and TRBJ2-7, with 7 bases aligning to TRBD2. The CDR3 has 15 amino acids. V dropped 2 bases and J dropped 3; count of bases not matched to a gene: 7. CDR1 and CDR2 (germline): MNHNS, SASEGT. The CDR3, as DNA: TGTGCCAGCAGTGAAATGCAGCTAGCGGTCTACGAGCAGTACGTC. Translating it yields CASSEMQLAVYEQYV.

This clone appeared a single time. The chain links TRBV27 to TRBJ1-2, with TRBD1 as a possible D gene (5 bases). The CDR3 sequence is 13 residues long. V lost 6 bases and J 4 bases, leaving 12 bases between the germline ends. Germline CDR1 MNHEY, CDR2 SMNVEV (reference sequence). The CDR3 DNA sequence: TGTGCCAGCAGACCAGGGTTATCCTATGGCTACACCTTC. Its translation is CASRPGLSYGYTF.

The rearrangement joins TRBV27 to TRBJ1-5; 8 bases match TRBD1. Unmatched junction bases numbered 10, after V lost 6 bases and J lost 0 bases. CDR3 length: 17 amino acids. Germline V gives CDR1 MNHEY, CDR2 SMNVEV (reference sequence). The CDR3 sequence is CASRPARGRDSNQPQHF. CDR3 coding DNA: TGTGCCAGCAGACCAGCCAGGGGGCGGGATAGCAATCAGCCCCAGCATTTT.

The chain joins TRBV19 to TRBJ1-1; possible D gene TRBD1, 5 bases. The length of the CDR3 is 14 residues. In germline, CDR1 is LNHDA, CDR2 SQIVND (reference sequence). Trimming cost V 5 bases and J 4 bases, with 14 bases left between them. CDR3 sequence: CASSFTGSGTEAFF. The CDR3 nucleotides read TGTGCCAGTAGTTTTACAGGTTCGGGCACTGAAGCTTTCTTT.

V and J are TRBV11-3 and TRBJ2-7; D perhaps matches TRBD2 (7 bases). With 1 base removed from V and 2 bases from J, the gap between germline ends came to 18 bases. The CDR3 consists of 17 residues. CDR1 is SGHNT, CDR2 YENEEA, per germline. The CDR3, as DNA: TGTGCCAGCAGCTTAGGGGTGGGAAGCGGGACAACCTACGAGCAGTACTTC. Translation gives CASSLGVGSGTTYEQYF. The full variable domain, with the rest looked up from reference TRBV11-3 and TRBJ2-7, is EAGVVQSPRYKIIEKKQPVAFWCNPISGHNTLYWYLQNLGQGPELLIRYENEEAVDDSQLPKDRFSAERLKGVDSTLKIQPAELGDSAVYLCASSLGVGSGTTYEQYFGPGTRLTVT.